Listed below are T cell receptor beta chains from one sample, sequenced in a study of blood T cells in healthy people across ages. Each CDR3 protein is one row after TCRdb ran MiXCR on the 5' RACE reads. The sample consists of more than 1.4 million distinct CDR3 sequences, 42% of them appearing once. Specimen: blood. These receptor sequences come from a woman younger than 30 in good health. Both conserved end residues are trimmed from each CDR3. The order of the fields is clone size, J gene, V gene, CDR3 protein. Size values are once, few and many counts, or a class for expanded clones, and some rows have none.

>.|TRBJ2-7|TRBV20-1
SAGTGYSYEQY
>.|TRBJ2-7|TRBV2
ASSEVPARGIYEQY
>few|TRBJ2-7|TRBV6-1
ASSEVVVGGYEQY
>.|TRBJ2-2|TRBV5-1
ATRSSGTGELF
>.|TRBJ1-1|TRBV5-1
ASSTSGEAF
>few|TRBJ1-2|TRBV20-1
SVGGKWRYGYT
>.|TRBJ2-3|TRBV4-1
ASSPPSEGGDTQY
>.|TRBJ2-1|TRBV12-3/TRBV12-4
ASSYGHSYNEQF
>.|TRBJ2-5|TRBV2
ASRLAGVRETQY
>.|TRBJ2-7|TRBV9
ASSVGSGFTYEQY
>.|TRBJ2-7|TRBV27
ASSSTYLFSYEQY
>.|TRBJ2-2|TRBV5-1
ASSWGYISNTGELF
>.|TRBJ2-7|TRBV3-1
ASSRKREGQY
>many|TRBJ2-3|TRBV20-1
SARDPPNTQY
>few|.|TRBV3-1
ASSQGARWLYNEQY
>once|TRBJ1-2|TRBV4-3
ASSQDGEGVVYGYT
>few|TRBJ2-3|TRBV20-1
SARPADSATDTQY
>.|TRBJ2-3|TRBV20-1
SARDRGPDTQY
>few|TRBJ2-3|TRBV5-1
ASSLSTKDTQY
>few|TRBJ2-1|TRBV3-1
ASSLRTASYNEQF
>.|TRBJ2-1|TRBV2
ASSELAAPHTNNEQF
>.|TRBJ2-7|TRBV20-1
SARDTGIYEQY
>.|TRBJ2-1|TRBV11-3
ASSSLDLAEQF
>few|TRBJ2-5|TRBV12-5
ARKRETQY
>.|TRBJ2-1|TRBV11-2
ASSLGRTQWNEQF
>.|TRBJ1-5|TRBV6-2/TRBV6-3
ASRVNQPQH
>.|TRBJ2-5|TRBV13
AASPARGRAGAQQETQY